Here is one T cell receptor beta chain with its context. This record belongs to a study of blood T cells in healthy people across ages. The germline gives CDR1 SGHDT, CDR2 YYEEEE. The V end was cut by 6 bases, the J end by 0 bases, with 10 bases between. The CDR3 totals 15 residues. Next came a second PCR, run for about 6 to 11 cycles, which used a sample-barcoded 5' primer along with a J-beta primer mix. TCRdb itself ran the 5' RACE reads through MiXCR, one entry per CDR3 protein. The data contain hundreds of thousands of distinct CDR3 sequences, roughly 56% of them singletons. The sequence was obtained from a man in his forties or fifties in good health. The gene calls are TRBV5-6 and TRBJ2-6; possibly TRBD1 for D (6 bases). The sample consisted of blood. The CDR3 loop is CASNKQGSGANVLTF. CDR3 DNA: TGTGCCAGCAACAAACAGGGCTCTGGGGCCAACGTCCTGACTTTC. The full variable domain, rest sourced from reference TRBV5-6 and TRBJ2-6, is DAGVTQSPTHLIKTRGQQVTLRCSPKSGHDTVSWYQQALGQGPQFIFQYYEEEERQRGNFPDRFSGHQFPNYSSELNVNALLLGDSALYLCASNKQGSGANVLTFGAGSRLTVL.